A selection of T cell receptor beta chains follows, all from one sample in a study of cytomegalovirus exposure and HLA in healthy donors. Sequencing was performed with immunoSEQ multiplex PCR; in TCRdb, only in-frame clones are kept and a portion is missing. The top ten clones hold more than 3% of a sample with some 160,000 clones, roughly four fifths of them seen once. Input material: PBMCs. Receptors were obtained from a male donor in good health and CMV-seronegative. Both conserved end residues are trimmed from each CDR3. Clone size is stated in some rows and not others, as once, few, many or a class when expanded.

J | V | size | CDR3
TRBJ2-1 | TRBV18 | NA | ASSPSPGGLPGMDNEQF
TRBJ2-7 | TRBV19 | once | ASSAGTGFDEQY
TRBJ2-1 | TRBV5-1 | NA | ASSLLGGNSYNEQF
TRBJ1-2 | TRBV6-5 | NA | ASSQGLLNGYT
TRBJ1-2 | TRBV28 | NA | ASSLVQGTDGYT
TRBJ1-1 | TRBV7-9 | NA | ASSEQGNLNTEAF
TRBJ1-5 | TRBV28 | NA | ASTLRGGTQPQH
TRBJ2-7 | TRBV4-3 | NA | ASSHRTSGSFYEQY
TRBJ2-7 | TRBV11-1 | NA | ASSQRTSGSYEQY
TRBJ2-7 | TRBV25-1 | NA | ASRTGGGYEQY
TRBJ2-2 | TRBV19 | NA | ASSIGLATGELF